These 10 T cell receptor beta chains came from one sample sequenced in a study of T cell repertoires in cytomegalovirus infection. These receptors are not linked to any known antigen. TCRdb fed the reads into MiXCR, producing one record per CDR3 protein. The table shows hundreds of thousands of distinct CDR3 sequences, with about 28% occurring only once. Source: cultured PBMCs, taken from culture after CMV antigen stimulation. The source is a human donor in good health (CMV status not recorded). Some clones in this sample may be carry-over from other donors' samples.

This clonotype was seen more than once but under ten times. The V and J genes are TRBV4-1 and TRBJ1-1; weak D call: TRBD1 (6 bases). Germline V gene data show CDR1 as MGHRA and CDR2 as YSYEKL. The CDR3 is 13 residues long. Deletions cut 1 base from V and 10 bases from J, with 13 bases between. The CDR3 region is CASSQVQGLRAFF. CDR3 coding DNA: TGCGCCAGCAGCCAAGTACAGGGCCTGAGAGCTTTCTTT.

J is TRBJ1-5 and V is TRBV7-9; the match to TRBD1 covers 10 bases. Trimming at V came to 2 bases and at J to 4 bases, leaving 5 bases not matched to a gene. Germline values: CDR1 SEHNR, CDR2 FQNEAQ (reference sequence). This CDR3 comprises 16 residues. In DNA, the CDR3 is TGTGCCAGCAGCTTACAGACAGGGGGCCTAAATCAGCCCCAGCATTTT. This gives the protein CASSLQTGGLNQPQHF.

The CDR3 region is CASRKAGTVDTEAFF. Here the CDR3 DNA reads TGTGCCAGCAGGAAAGCAGGGACCGTCGACACTGAAGCTTTCTTT. The V call is TRBV27, the J call TRBJ1-1, with D maybe TRBD1 (5 bases). The CDR3 has 15 amino acids. Germline CDR1 reads MNHEY; CDR2 reads SMNVEV (reference sequence). The germline V and J ends were trimmed by 6 bases and 3 bases, with 17 bases remaining between them.

This clonotype was seen a few times. This sequence joins TRBV6-5 and TRBJ2-3; possibly TRBD1 for D (5 bases). This CDR3 is built from 12 residues. Per the germline V gene, CDR1 is MNHEY and CDR2 is SVGAGI. V was shortened by 6 bases and J by 6 bases, with 10 bases between the two germline ends. The CDR3 region is CASRRGSDTQYF. The CDR3, as DNA: TGTGCCAGCAGAAGGGGAAGCGATACGCAGTATTTT.

This clonotype has a handful of counts. This sequence joins TRBV20-1 and TRBJ1-1; D perhaps matches TRBD1 (5 bases). Trimming shortened V by 5 bases and J by 1 base, and 14 bases separated the two germline ends. Germline V gene sequence: CDR1 DFQATT, CDR2 SNEGSKA (reference sequence). The CDR3 totals 14 residues. In nucleotides, the CDR3 is TGCAGTGCTCTAGGGCAGGGACCGAACACTGAAGCTTTCTTT. It is translated as CSALGQGPNTEAFF.

This rearrangement joins TRBV12-3 or TRBV12-4 to TRBJ2-5; possibly TRBD2 for D (6 bases). The CDR3 consists of 17 residues. V was cut by 3 bases and J by 2 bases, with 19 bases left in between. CDR3 in DNA: TGTGCCAGCAGTTTCCCTCCACGGGGGACCCCACAAGAGACCCAGTACTTC. It encodes CASSFPPRGTPQETQYF.

The rearrangement links TRBV12-3 or TRBV12-4 to TRBJ1-1; perhaps TRBD1 as D (6 bases). This CDR3 region has 14 residues. The germline V and J ends were trimmed by 4 bases and 0 bases, with 9 bases remaining between them. The CDR3 nucleotides read TGTGCCAGCAGTTGGGGGCGGTTGAACACTGAAGCTTTCTTT. Translation gives CASSWGRLNTEAFF.

The sample holds one count of this clonotype. The CDR3 protein is CSAEQGDTEAFF. As DNA, the CDR3 is TGCAGTGCGGAACAGGGGGACACTGAAGCTTTCTTT. The V call is TRBV20-1, the J call TRBJ1-1, with 8 nucleotides matching TRBD1. This CDR3 has 12 amino acids. V shed 6 bases, J shed 3 bases, and the junction held 3 bases outside the gene matches. Germline values: CDR1 DFQATT, CDR2 SNEGSKA (reference sequence).

This clonotype was observed a handful of times. The V gene is TRBV20-1, the J gene TRBJ2-1; D is uncertain. Deletions cut 2 bases from V and 7 bases from J, with 15 bases between. The CDR3 consists of 14 residues. The germline V gene encodes CDR1 DFQATT and CDR2 SNEGSKA (reference sequence). Written as DNA, the CDR3 is TGCAGTGCTAGATCCCCCATCTCGGTGAATGAGCAGTTCTTC. It is translated as CSARSPISVNEQFF.

This clonotype has ten or more counts. This chain joins TRBV7-6 and TRBJ1-6, with D tentatively TRBD1 (5 bases). V lost 4 bases to trimming and J lost 0 bases, with 10 bases between them. The CDR3 length is 16 residues. Germline V gives CDR1 SGHVS, CDR2 FNYEAQ. Here the CDR3 DNA reads TGTGCCAGCAGCTCGGCAGGGAGCTCCTATAATTCACCCCTCCACTTT. It codes for CASSSAGSSYNSPLHF.